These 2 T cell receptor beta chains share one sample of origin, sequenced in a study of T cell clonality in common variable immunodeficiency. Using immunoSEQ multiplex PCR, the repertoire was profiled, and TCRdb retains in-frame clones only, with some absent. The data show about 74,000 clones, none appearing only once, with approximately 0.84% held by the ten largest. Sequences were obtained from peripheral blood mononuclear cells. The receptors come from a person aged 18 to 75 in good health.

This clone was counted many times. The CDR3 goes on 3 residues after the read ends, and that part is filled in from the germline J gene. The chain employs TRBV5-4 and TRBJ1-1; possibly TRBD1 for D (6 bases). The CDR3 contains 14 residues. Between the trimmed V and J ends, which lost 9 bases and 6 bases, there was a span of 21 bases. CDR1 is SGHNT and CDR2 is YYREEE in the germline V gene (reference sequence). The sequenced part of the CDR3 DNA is TGTGCCATCGCCCCCCCAGGGGTTTGGGCTGAA. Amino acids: CAIAPPGVWAE. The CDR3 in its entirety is CAIAPPGVWAEAFF.

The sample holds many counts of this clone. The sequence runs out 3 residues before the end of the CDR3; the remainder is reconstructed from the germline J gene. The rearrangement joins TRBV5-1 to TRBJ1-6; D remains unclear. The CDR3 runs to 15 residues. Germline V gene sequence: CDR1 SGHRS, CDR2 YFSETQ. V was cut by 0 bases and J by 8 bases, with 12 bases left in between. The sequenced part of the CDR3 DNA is TGCGCCAGCAGCTTGGATCGGGGTGGCGATTCACCC. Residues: CASSLDRGGDSP. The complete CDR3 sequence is CASSLDRGGDSPLHF.